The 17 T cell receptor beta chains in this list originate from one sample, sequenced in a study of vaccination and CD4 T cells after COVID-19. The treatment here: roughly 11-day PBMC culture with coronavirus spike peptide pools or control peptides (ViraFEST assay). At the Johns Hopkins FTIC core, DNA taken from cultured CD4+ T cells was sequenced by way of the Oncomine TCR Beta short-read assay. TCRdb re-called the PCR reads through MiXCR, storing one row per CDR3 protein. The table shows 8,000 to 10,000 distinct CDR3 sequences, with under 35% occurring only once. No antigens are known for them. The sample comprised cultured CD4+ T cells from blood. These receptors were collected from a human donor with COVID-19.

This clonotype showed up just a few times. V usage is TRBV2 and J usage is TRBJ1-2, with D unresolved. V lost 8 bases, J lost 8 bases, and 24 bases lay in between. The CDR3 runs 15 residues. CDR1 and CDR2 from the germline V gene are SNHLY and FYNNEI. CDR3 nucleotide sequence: TGTGCCAGCGGGTCCCTTGAGGATGGGTTAAGGGGCTACACCTTC. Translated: CASGSLEDGLRGYTF.

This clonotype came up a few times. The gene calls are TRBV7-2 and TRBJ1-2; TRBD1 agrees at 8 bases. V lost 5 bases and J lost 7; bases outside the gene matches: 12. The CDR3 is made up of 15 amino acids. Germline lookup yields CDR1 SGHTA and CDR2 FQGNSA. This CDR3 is CASSTRTGGLGGYTF. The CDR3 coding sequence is TGTGCCAGCAGCACCCGCACAGGGGGTTTAGGTGGCTACACCTTC.

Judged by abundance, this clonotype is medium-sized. In DNA form, the CDR3 reads TGTGCCAGCGGGAGTACCATGGAGACCCAGTACTTC. Translating it yields CASGSTMETQYF. The gene calls are TRBV11-2 and TRBJ2-5; tentative D call: TRBD2 (5 bases). The CDR3 has 12 amino acids. Trimming shortened V by 8 bases and J by 5 bases, and 12 bases separated the two germline ends. The germline gives CDR1 SGHAT, CDR2 FQNNGV.

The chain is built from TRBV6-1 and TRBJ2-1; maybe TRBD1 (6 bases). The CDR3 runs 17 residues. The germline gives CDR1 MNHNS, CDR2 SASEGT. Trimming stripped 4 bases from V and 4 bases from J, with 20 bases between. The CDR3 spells CASSGHLRGDPYNEQFF. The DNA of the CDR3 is TGTGCCAGCAGTGGACATCTCAGGGGCGACCCTTACAATGAGCAGTTCTTC.

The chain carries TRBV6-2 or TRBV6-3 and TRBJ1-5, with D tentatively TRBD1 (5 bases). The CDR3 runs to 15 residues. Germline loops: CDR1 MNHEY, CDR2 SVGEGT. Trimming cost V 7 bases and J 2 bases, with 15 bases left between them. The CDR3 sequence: CASTSRQGGNQPQHF. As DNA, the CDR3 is TGTGCCAGCACCTCTAGGCAGGGTGGCAATCAGCCCCAGCATTTT.

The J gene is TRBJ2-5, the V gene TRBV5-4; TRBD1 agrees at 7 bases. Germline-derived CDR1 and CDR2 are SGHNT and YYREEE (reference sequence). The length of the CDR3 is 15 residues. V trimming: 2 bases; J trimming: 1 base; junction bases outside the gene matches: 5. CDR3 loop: CASSLRWDSQETQYF. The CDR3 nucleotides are TGTGCCAGCAGCTTACGGTGGGACAGCCAAGAGACCCAGTACTTC.

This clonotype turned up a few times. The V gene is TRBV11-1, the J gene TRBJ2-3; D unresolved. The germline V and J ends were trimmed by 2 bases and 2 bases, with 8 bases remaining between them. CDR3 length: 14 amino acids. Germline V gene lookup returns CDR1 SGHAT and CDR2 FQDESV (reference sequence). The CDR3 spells CASSLYPPTDTQYF. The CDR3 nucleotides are TGTGCCAGCAGCTTATATCCCCCCACAGATACGCAGTATTTT.

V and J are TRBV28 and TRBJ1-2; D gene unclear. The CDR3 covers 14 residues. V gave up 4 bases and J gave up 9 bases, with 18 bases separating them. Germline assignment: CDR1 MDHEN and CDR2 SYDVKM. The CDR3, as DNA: TGTGCCAGCAGTTCGCCCTCCCGATCACATAGCTACACCTTC. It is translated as CASSSPSRSHSYTF.

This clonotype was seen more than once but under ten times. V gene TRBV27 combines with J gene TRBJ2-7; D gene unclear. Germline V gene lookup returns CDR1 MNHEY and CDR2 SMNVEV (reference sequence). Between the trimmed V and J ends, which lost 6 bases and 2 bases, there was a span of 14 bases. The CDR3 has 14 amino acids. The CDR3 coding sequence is TGTGCCAGCAGCCCCCAACATGGCCCCTACGAGCAGTACTTC. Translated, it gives CASSPQHGPYEQYF.

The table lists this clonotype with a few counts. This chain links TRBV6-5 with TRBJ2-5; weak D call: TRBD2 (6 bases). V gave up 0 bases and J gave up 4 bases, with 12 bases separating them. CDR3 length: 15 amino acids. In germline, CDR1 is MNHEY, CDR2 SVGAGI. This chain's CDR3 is CASSYSGLTPETQYF. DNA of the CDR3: TGTGCCAGCAGTTACTCGGGACTTACCCCAGAGACCCAGTACTTC.

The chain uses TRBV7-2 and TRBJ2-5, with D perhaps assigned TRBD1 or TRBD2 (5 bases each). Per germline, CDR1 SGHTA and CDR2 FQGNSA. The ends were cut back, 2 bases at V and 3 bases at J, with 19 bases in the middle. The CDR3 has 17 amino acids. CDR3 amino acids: CASSLRGDQLRKETQYF. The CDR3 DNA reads TGTGCCAGCAGCTTAAGGGGAGACCAGCTGAGGAAAGAGACCCAGTACTTC.

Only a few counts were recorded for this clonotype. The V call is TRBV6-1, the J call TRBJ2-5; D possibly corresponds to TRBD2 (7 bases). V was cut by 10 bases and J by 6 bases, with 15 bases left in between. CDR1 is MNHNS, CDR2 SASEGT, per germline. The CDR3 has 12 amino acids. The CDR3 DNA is TGTGCCACGGGGGGCGGGGGTCAGACCCAGTACTTC. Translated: CATGGGGQTQYF.

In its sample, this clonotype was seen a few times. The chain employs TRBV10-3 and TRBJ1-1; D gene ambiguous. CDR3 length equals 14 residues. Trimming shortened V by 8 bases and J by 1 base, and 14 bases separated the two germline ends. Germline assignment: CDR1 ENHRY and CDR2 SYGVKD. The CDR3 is CAIASETANTEAFF. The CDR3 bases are TGTGCCATCGCCTCCGAGACGGCGAACACTGAAGCTTTCTTT.

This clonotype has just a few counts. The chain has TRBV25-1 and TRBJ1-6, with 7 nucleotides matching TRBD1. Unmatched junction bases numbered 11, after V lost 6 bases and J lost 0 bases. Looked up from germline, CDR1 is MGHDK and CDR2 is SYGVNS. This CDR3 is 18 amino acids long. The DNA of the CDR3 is TGTGCCAGCAGCCGTGGGGACAGCTCCAGCTCCTATAATTCACCCCTCCACTTT. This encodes CASSRGDSSSSYNSPLHF.

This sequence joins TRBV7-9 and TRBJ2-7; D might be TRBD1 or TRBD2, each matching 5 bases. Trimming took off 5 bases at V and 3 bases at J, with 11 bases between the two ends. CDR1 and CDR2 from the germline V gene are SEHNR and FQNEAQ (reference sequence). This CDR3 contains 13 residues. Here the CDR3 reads CASSPGRSYEQYF. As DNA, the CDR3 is TGTGCCAGCAGCCCGGGACGGAGCTACGAGCAGTACTTC.

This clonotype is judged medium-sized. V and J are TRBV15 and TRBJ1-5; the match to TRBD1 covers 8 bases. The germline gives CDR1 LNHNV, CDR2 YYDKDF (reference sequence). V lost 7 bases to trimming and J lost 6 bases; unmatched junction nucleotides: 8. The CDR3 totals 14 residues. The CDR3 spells CATNSRGQGQPQHF. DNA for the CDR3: TGTGCCACCAACTCCAGGGGGCAAGGTCAGCCCCAGCATTTT.

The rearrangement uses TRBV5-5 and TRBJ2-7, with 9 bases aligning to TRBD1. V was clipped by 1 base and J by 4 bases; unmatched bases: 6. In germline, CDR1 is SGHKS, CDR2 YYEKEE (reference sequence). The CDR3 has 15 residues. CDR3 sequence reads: CASSLRPGQGYEQYF. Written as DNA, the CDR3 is TGTGCCAGCAGCTTGCGTCCGGGACAGGGTTACGAGCAGTACTTC.